These T cell receptor beta chains were read from a single sample in a study of beta chain features in type 1 diabetes. Measured with immunoSEQ multiplex PCR; TCRdb has only the in-frame clones, and not every one. The table lists about 240,000 clones, 27% of them singletons. The material sequenced was central memory CD4+ T cells from blood. Receptors originate from a man aged 25-45 years in good health. Each CDR3 is given with its conserved first and last residue. D genes are given only for firm matches. The size of a clone is reported for some rows only, either as once, few or many, or as a class for expanded clones.

CDR3,DNA,D,V,J,size
CSVDEAISRVTEAFF,TGCAGCGTTGATGAGGCAATCTCTCGGGTTACTGAAGCTTTCTTT,NA,TRBV29-1,TRBJ1-1,few
CARSFDRGNGELFF,TGTGCCCGCAGCTTTGACAGGGGTAACGGGGAGCTGTTTTTT,TRBD1,TRBV2,TRBJ2-2,NA
CASSISGSTGDTQYF,TGTGCCAGCAGCATTAGCGGGTCGACCGGAGATACGCAGTATTTT,TRBD2,TRBV7-2,TRBJ2-3,few
CASSQSPGGTIYF,TGTGCCAGCAGCCAGAGTCCCGGAGGCACCATATATTTT,NA,TRBV7-9,TRBJ1-3,NA
CSVETFGGSPYEQYF,TGCAGCGTTGAGACCTTTGGCGGGAGCCCCTACGAGCAGTACTTC,TRBD2,TRBV29-1,TRBJ2-7,few
CASSFVQLNTEAFF,TGTGCCAGCAGCTTTGTACAGCTGAACACTGAAGCTTTCTTT,NA,TRBV5-6,TRBJ1-1,NA
CASRRTGSGQQETQYF,TGTGCCAGCAGGCGGACAGGGAGCGGGCAACAAGAGACCCAGTACTTC,TRBD1,TRBV11-2,TRBJ2-5,NA
CASSLPSTGATNEKLFF,TGTGCCAGCAGCTTACCTTCTACAGGGGCAACTAATGAAAAACTGTTTTTT,TRBD1,TRBV7-9,TRBJ1-4,few
CASSSSSGLGGEQYF,TGTGCCAGCAGCTCCAGTAGCGGGTTGGGCGGGGAGCAGTACTTC,TRBD2,TRBV7-2,TRBJ2-7,few
CASSFRDRNTIYF,TGTGCCAGCAGCTTCAGGGATAGAAACACCATATATTTT,NA,TRBV5-6,TRBJ1-3,NA
CASGGTGNNEKLFF,TGCGCCAGCGGAGGGACAGGGAATAATGAAAAACTGTTTTTT,TRBD1,TRBV10-2,TRBJ1-4,few
CASSPPDLEETQYF,TGTGCCAGCTCACCACCGGACCTGGAGGAGACCCAGTACTTC,NA,TRBV18,TRBJ2-5,NA
CASSKTDESYNEQFF,TGTGCCAGCAGCAAAACGGATGAATCTTACAATGAGCAGTTCTTC,NA,TRBV21-1,TRBJ2-1,many
CASSKAGSLDQPQHF,TGTGCCAGCAGTAAAGCCGGGTCCCTGGATCAGCCCCAGCATTTT,NA,TRBV27,TRBJ1-5,NA
CASSHGWEYEQYF,TGCGCCAGCAGCCACGGTTGGGAGTACGAGCAGTACTTC,NA,TRBV5-1,TRBJ2-7,NA
CATSRVRTGTGKDTQYF,TGTGCCACCAGCAGAGTGAGGACGGGTACAGGGAAAGATACGCAGTATTTT,NA,TRBV15,TRBJ2-3,few
CASSRDRGYETQYF,TGTGCCAGCAGCCGGGACAGGGGTTACGAGACCCAGTACTTC,TRBD1,TRBV7-2,TRBJ2-5,NA
CASSPVGPLNLQFF,TGTGCCAGCAGTCCTGTGGGACCCTTAAACTTGCAGTTCTTC,NA,TRBV28,TRBJ2-1,NA
CSTRQGGEANEQYF,TGCAGCACCCGGCAGGGGGGGGAGGCTAACGAGCAGTACTTC,NA,TRBV29-1,TRBJ2-7,NA
CASTHGQQNTEAFF,TGTGCCAGCACCCATGGACAGCAGAACACTGAAGCTTTCTTT,NA,TRBV6-6,TRBJ1-1,few
CAWSTSGGSYEQYF,TGTGCCTGGAGTACATCCGGGGGATCCTACGAGCAGTACTTC,NA,TRBV30,TRBJ2-7,NA
CASSPRLAGNEQFF,TGTGCCAGCAGCCCTAGACTAGCCGGGAATGAGCAGTTCTTC,TRBD2,TRBV7-9,TRBJ2-1,NA
CASSEGLGSPLHF,TGTGCCAGCAGTGAAGGACTCGGTTCACCCCTCCACTTT,NA,TRBV2,TRBJ1-6,few
CASSVARQGRNYGYTF,TGTGCCAGCAGCGTAGCGCGACAGGGAAGGAACTATGGCTACACCTTC,TRBD1,TRBV9,TRBJ1-2,NA
CATSRDDGPSSYNEQFF,TGTGCCACCAGCAGAGATGACGGTCCTAGCTCCTACAATGAGCAGTTCTTC,NA,TRBV15,TRBJ2-1,NA
CAWSVGTWDEQYF,TGTGCCTGGAGTGTCGGGACGTGGGACGAGCAGTACTTC,NA,TRBV30,TRBJ2-7,few
CASNREGAWNEQFF,TGTGCCAGCAACCGGGAAGGGGCCTGGAATGAGCAGTTCTTC,NA,TRBV6-1,TRBJ2-1,NA
CASSESVYEQYF,TGCGCCAGCAGTGAGTCCGTCTACGAGCAGTACTTC,NA,TRBV10-1,TRBJ2-7,NA
CSVVGREGRFGEQYF,TGCAGCGTTGTGGGGCGGGAGGGCCGGTTCGGCGAGCAGTACTTC,TRBD2,TRBV29-1,TRBJ2-7,few
CASRRDSKNIQYF,TGTGCCAGCAGAAGGGACTCGAAAAACATTCAGTACTTC,NA,TRBV14,TRBJ2-4,NA
CASSRTGARTEAFF,TGTGCCAGTAGTCGGACAGGGGCTAGGACTGAAGCTTTCTTT,TRBD1,TRBV19,TRBJ1-1,NA
CASSQDGRTDTQYF,TGCGCCAGCAGCCAAGATGGGCGCACAGATACGCAGTATTTT,NA,TRBV4-3,TRBJ2-3,NA
CSARDREFRHF,TGCAGTGCTAGAGACAGGGAGTTCCGGCACTTC,NA,TRBV20-1,TRBJ2-7,few
CAWSVNPVEQYF,TGTGCCTGGAGTGTAAACCCGGTCGAGCAGTACTTC,NA,TRBV30,TRBJ2-7,NA
CASSPVGGQADTQYF,TGTGCCAGCAGCCCGGTCGGGGGGCAGGCAGATACGCAGTATTTT,NA,TRBV7-7,TRBJ2-3,NA
CASSPSGTSGETQYF,TGCGCCAGCAGCCCGTCCGGGACTAGCGGAGAGACCCAGTACTTC,TRBD2,TRBV5-1,TRBJ2-5,NA
CARSSTGASYEQYF,TGTGCCAGGTCATCGACAGGGGCCTCCTACGAGCAGTACTTC,TRBD1,TRBV2,TRBJ2-7,many
CSVVGGQETQYF,TGCAGCGTTGTAGGGGGGCAAGAGACCCAGTACTTC,NA,TRBV29-1,TRBJ2-5,NA
CAWSVGGTEAFF,TGTGCCTGGAGTGTAGGGGGGACTGAAGCTTTCTTT,NA,TRBV30,TRBJ1-1,few
CASSRWVTALQETQYF,TGTGCCAGCAGCCGATGGGTGACAGCGCTGCAAGAGACCCAGTACTTC,NA,TRBV7-9,TRBJ2-5,NA
CASSRDRQETQYF,TGTGCCAGCAGTCGGGACAGACAAGAGACCCAGTACTTC,TRBD1,TRBV2,TRBJ2-5,NA
CASITARRGGREDEQYF,TGTGCCAGCATCACTGCGAGAAGGGGGGGCCGCGAGGACGAGCAGTACTTC,NA,TRBV28,TRBJ2-7,NA
CASRPTSPTGVKWGAFF,TGTGCAAGTCGCCCTACCTCCCCGACAGGGGTGAAGTGGGGAGCTTTCTTT,NA,TRBV12-2,TRBJ1-1,NA
CASSLEWGSYEQYF,TGTGCCAGCAGCTTAGAGTGGGGATCCTACGAGCAGTACTTC,NA,TRBV7-2,TRBJ2-7,NA
CSVETGINTEAFF,TGCAGCGTTGAAACAGGGATAAACACTGAAGCTTTCTTT,NA,TRBV29-1,TRBJ1-1,few
CASSLVVLAGKNEQFF,TGTGCCAGCAGCTTAGTTGTGCTAGCGGGAAAAAATGAGCAGTTCTTC,TRBD2,TRBV7-8,TRBJ2-1,few
CASSGQVGDTQYF,TGTGCCAGCAGTGGACAGGTAGGAGATACGCAGTATTTT,TRBD1,TRBV14,TRBJ2-3,few
CASRLLGTFGYTF,TGTGCCAGCAGGCTTTTGGGGACCTTTGGCTACACCTTC,NA,TRBV21-1,TRBJ1-2,few
CAWSNERYGQTQYF,TGTGCCTGGAGCAATGAGCGGTATGGGCAGACCCAGTACTTC,NA,TRBV30,TRBJ2-5,NA
CAISEQLAGTGELFF,TGTGCCATCAGTGAGCAACTAGCGGGCACCGGGGAGCTGTTTTTT,TRBD2,TRBV10-3,TRBJ2-2,few
CASSFQSALAGGWNEQFF,TGTGCCAGCAGCTTCCAATCGGCACTAGCGGGAGGATGGAATGAGCAGTTCTTC,TRBD2,TRBV7-9,TRBJ2-1,few
CASSYSYITSAEQFF,TGTGCCAGCAGTTACTCCTATATAACTAGCGCTGAGCAGTTCTTC,TRBD2,TRBV6-5,TRBJ2-1,NA
CASSKSGSRADTQYF,TGTGCCAGCAGCAAGAGCGGGAGTAGAGCAGATACGCAGTATTTT,TRBD2,TRBV7-9,TRBJ2-3,few
CASSLGQRNTGELFF,TGCGCCAGCAGCTTGGGACAGCGGAACACCGGGGAGCTGTTTTTT,NA,TRBV5-1,TRBJ2-2,NA
CASLQGQGGQPQHF,TGTGCCAGTCTCCAGGGACAGGGCGGTCAGCCCCAGCATTTT,TRBD1,TRBV6-1,TRBJ1-5,few
CASSLSGDTQYF,TGCGCCAGCAGCCTGTCTGGAGATACGCAGTATTTT,NA,TRBV10-1,TRBJ2-3,once
CASSAPGTLTYEQYF,TGTGCCAGCAGCGCCCCCGGGACTCTGACCTACGAGCAGTACTTC,NA,TRBV7-2,TRBJ2-7,few
CSVDGTSTDTQYF,TGCAGCGTTGACGGGACTTCCACAGATACGCAGTATTTT,NA,TRBV29-1,TRBJ2-3,NA
CASSFQLASGANVLTF,TGTGCCAGCAGTTTCCAACTTGCCTCTGGGGCCAACGTCCTGACTTTC,NA,TRBV6-5,TRBJ2-6,NA
CASSPLDGQGDGYTF,TGTGCCAGCTCACCATTAGACGGACAGGGTGATGGCTACACCTTC,TRBD1,TRBV18,TRBJ1-2,few